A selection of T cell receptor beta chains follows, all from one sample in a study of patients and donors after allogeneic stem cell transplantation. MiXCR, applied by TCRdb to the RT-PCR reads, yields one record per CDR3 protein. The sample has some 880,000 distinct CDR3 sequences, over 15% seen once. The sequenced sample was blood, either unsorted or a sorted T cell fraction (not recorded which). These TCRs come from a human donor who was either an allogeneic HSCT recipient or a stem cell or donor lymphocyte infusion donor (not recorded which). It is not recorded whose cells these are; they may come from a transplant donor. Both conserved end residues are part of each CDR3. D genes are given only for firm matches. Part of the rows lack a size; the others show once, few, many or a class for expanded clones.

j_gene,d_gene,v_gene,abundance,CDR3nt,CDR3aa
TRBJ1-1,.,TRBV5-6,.,TGTGCCAGCAGCCTGGTACGATTTACAGGAATGAACACTGAAGCTTTCTTT,CASSLVRFTGMNTEAFF
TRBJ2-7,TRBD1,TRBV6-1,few,TGTGCCAGCACTCCACCGGGACAGGGGACCTACGAGCAGTACTTC,CASTPPGQGTYEQYF
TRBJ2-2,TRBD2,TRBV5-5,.,TGTGCCAGCAGCCTTCTCGGGGGGACTAGCGGGAGCACCGGGGAGCTGTTTTTT,CASSLLGGTSGSTGELFF
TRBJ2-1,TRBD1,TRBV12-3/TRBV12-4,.,TGTGCCAGCAGGGGACAGCTTAAGGGGTACAATGAGCAGTTCTTC,CASRGQLKGYNEQFF
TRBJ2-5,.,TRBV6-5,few,TGTGCCAGCAGTTCTCCACTAGAGACCCAGTACTTC,CASSSPLETQYF
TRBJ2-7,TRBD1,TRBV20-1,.,TGCAGTGCCTACAGGGGGCCCCTCTCCTACGAGCAGTACTTC,CSAYRGPLSYEQYF
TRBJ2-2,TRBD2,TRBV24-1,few,TGTGCCACCTCAAGCGGGAGAAGGTCCGGGGAGCTGTTTTTT,CATSSGRRSGELFF
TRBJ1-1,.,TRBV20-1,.,TGCAGTGCTAGAGCCGCCTTAACAGGAGGAGACGAAGCTTTCTTT,CSARAALTGGDEAFF
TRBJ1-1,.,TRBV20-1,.,TGCAGTGCTAAAATCCGGGGGGGTGAAGCTTTCTTT,CSAKIRGGEAFF
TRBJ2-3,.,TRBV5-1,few,TGCGCCAGCAGCCACGGGGGTCGCACAGATACGCAGTATTTT,CASSHGGRTDTQYF
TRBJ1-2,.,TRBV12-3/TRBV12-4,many,TGTGCCAGCACACCGCAGGGGCAATTCTATGGCTACACCTTC,CASTPQGQFYGYTF
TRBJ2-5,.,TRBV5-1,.,TGCGCCAGCAGCTTGGCTGTTAACCAAGAGACCCAGTACTTC,CASSLAVNQETQYF
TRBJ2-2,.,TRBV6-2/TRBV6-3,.,TGTGCCAGCAGCTCCGGGGGGCAGAACACCGGGGAGCTGTTTTTT,CASSSGGQNTGELFF
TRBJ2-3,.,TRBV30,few,TGTGCCTGGGGTCGCGGGGGCGGGACAGATACGCAGTATTTT,CAWGRGGGTDTQYF
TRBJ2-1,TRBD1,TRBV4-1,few,TGCGCCAGCAGCCAACGACAGGGGGCCTACAATGAGCAGTTCTTC,CASSQRQGAYNEQFF
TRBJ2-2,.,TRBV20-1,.,TGCAGTGCTAGAGATCGAGAAAAGACTGCGAACACCGGGGAGCTGTTTTTT,CSARDREKTANTGELFF
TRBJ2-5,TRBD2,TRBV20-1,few,TGCAGTGCTATCCCCTCTAGCGGGGTCCAAGAGACCCAGTACTTC,CSAIPSSGVQETQYF
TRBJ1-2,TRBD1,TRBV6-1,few,TGTGCCAGCAGTGGAAGGACAGGGGACGGCTACACCTTC,CASSGRTGDGYTF
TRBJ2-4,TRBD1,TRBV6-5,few,TGTGCCAGCAGTTCGACAGGGGCCCAGTACTTC,CASSSTGAQYF
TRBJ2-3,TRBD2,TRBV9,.,TGTGCCAGCAGCGCTAACCCTAGCGGGGGATCTAGCACAGATACGCAGTATTTT,CASSANPSGGSSTDTQYF
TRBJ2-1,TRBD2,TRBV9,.,TGTGCCAGCAGCCCACGTCACGGGACTAGCAGATACAATGAGCAGTTCTTC,CASSPRHGTSRYNEQFF
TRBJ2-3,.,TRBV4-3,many,TGCGCCAGCAGCCAAGATTGGCAGGGGACCACAGATACGCAGTATTTT,CASSQDWQGTTDTQYF
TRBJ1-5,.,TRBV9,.,TGTGCCAGCAACCCGGACGGAGGCAAATGGCCCCAGCATTTT,CASNPDGGKWPQHF
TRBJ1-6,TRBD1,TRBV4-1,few,TGCGCCAGCAGCCTCGGGACAGGGATTCTTGATTCACCCCTCCACTTT,CASSLGTGILDSPLHF
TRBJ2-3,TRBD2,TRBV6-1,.,TGTGCCAGCAGTGGCGAGGCGGGAGGGAGGAAAGATACGCAGTATTTT,CASSGEAGGRKDTQYF
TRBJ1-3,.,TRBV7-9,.,TGTGCCAGCAGCTTATTGTTGGGGGAGAGCTCTGGAAACACCATATATTTT,CASSLLLGESSGNTIYF
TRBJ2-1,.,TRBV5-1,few,TGCGCCAGCAGTTTCAAGGTAACCAATGAGCAGTTCTTC,CASSFKVTNEQFF
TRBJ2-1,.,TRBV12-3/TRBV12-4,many,TGTGCCAGCAGTTACCCCGGGGTTGGCTACAATGAGCAGTTCTTC,CASSYPGVGYNEQFF
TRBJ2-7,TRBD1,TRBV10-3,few,TGTGCCACCGGACAGGGCAACTCCTACGAGCAGTACTTC,CATGQGNSYEQYF
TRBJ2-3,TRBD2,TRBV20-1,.,TGCAGTGCTAGAGGGTCGCCTAGCGGGAGAAGAACAGATACGCAGTATTTT,CSARGSPSGRRTDTQYF
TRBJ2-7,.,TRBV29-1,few,TGCAGCGTTGAACGGGACTACGAGCAGTACTTC,CSVERDYEQYF
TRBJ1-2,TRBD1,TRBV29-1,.,TGCAGCGTGGGACAGGGCTATGGCTACACCTTC,CSVGQGYGYTF
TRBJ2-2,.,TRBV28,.,TGTGCCAGCATGGGGGCACTGAACACCGGGGAGCTGTTTTTT,CASMGALNTGELFF
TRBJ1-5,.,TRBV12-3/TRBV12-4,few,TGTGCCAGCAGTTTAAGAGGTTGGAGCAATCAGCCCCAGCATTTT,CASSLRGWSNQPQHF
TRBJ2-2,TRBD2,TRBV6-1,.,TGTGCCAGCAGTCGAGGGACTAGCGGGACGGGCGGGGAGCTGTTTTTT,CASSRGTSGTGGELFF
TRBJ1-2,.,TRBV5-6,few,TGTGCCAGCAGCTTGCCGGACGTTGGACCTTACACCTTC,CASSLPDVGPYTF
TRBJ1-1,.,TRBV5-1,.,TGCGCCAGCAGCATTGAAAACAGCCTGGAAGCTTTCTTT,CASSIENSLEAFF
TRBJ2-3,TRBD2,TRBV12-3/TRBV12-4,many,TGTGCCAGCAGTTTAGGGACTAGGAGCACAGATACGCAGTATTTT,CASSLGTRSTDTQYF
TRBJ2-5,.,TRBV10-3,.,TGTGCCATCAGTGAGTCGAGGCCCGGCCTCCGAGAGACCCAGTACTTC,CAISESRPGLRETQYF
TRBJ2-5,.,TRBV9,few,TGTGCCAGCAGCGTAGGCGGAGGGGTGGAGACCCAGTACTTC,CASSVGGGVETQYF
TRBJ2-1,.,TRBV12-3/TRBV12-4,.,TGTGCCAGCAGTGCCCGGACAAGCTACAATGAGCAGTTCTTC,CASSARTSYNEQFF
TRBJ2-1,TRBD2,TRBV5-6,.,TGTGCCAGCAGCTCCGCGGGGGTTAGGAATGAGCAGTTCTTC,CASSSAGVRNEQFF
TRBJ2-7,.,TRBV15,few,TGTGCCACCAGCAGAGGGGACAACTACGAGCAGTACTTC,CATSRGDNYEQYF
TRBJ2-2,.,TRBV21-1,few,TGTGCCAGCAGCAAAGCCGTAGGGGACTACACCGGGGAGCTGTTTTTT,CASSKAVGDYTGELFF
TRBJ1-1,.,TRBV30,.,TGTGCCTGTCAGATAACAGCGAACACTGAAGCTTTCTTT,CACQITANTEAFF
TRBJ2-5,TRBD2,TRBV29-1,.,TGCAGCGTTGAAAGCGAGGGGCGGGGGACCTTC,CSVESEGRGTF
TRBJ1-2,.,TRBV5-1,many,TGCGCCAGCAGCTTGTTCCCAGGGCACTATGGCTACACCTTC,CASSLFPGHYGYTF
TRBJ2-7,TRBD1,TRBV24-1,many,TGTGCCACCAGTGGCGGACAGGGGGGTTACGAGCAGTACTTC,CATSGGQGGYEQYF
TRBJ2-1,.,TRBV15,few,TGTGCCACTACCCTCTCCGGGACGATCAATGAGCAGTTCTTC,CATTLSGTINEQFF
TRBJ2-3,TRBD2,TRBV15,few,TGTGCCACCAGCGGATCAGCTAGCGGGGGATACACAGATACGCAGTATTTT,CATSGSASGGYTDTQYF
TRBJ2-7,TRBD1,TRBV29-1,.,TGCAGCGTTGTCAGGGGGAGCTCCTACGAGCAGTACTTC,CSVVRGSSYEQYF
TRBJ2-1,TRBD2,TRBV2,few,TGTGCCAGCAGTGGATCGACTAGCCAGAATCACTACAATGAGCAGTTCTTC,CASSGSTSQNHYNEQFF
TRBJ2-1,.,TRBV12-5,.,TGTGCTAGTGGTTTCCACGTGCGGGCTGTCAATGAGCAGTTCTTC,CASGFHVRAVNEQFF